Each of the 5 T cell receptor beta chains below was sequenced from the same sample in a study of beta chain features in type 1 diabetes. As every portion of the isolated RNA was reverse transcribed, the sequencing read expressed TCRB transcripts. Profiling relied on immunoSEQ multiplex PCR, and the TCRdb table lists in-frame clones only, not all of them. The data hold 300,000 to 350,000 clones, with 8% observed a single time. Input material: central memory CD4+ T cells from blood. Receptor source: a woman between 18 and 29 years old in good health.

The table lists this clone with a few counts. The chain is built from TRBV2 and TRBJ1-1; D perhaps matches TRBD1 (6 bases). Per germline, CDR1 SNHLY and CDR2 FYNNEI. Trimming took off 5 bases at V and 1 base at J, with 8 bases between the two ends. The CDR3 runs 13 residues. As DNA, the CDR3 is TGTGCCAGCAGTAACAGGGCGAACACTGAAGCTTTCTTT. Its translation: CASSNRANTEAFF.

This clone was counted between two and nine times. Different DNA sequences within this sample yield the same CDR3. The J gene is TRBJ2-7, the V gene TRBV7-9; D remains ambiguous. Germline V lookup: CDR1 SEHNR, CDR2 FQNEAQ (reference sequence). The CDR3 contains 12 residues. Trimming pared 6 bases from V and 2 bases from J, leaving 8 bases between. The CDR3 protein is CASSRTAYEQYF. The CDR3 DNA is TGTGCCAGCAGTCGGACGGCCTACGAGCAGTACTTC.

The J gene is TRBJ2-7, the V gene TRBV7-2, with 9 bases fitting TRBD2. Germline CDR1 is SGHTA and CDR2 is FQGNSA. The CDR3 sequence is 16 residues long. V trimming: 1 base; J trimming: 7 bases; junction bases outside the gene matches: 11. Here the CDR3 reads CASSLVVLAGKPEQYF. The CDR3 DNA reads TGTGCCAGCAGCTTAGTTGTCCTAGCGGGAAAACCGGAGCAGTACTTC. The entire variable domain, with the rest obtained from reference TRBV7-2 and TRBJ2-7, is as follows: GAGVSQSPSNKVTEKGKDVELRCDPISGHTALYWYRQSLGQGLEFLIYFQGNSAPDKSGLPSDRFSAERTGGSVSTLTIQRTQQEDSAVYLCASSLVVLAGKPEQYFGPGTRLTVT.

This clone was counted many times. J is TRBJ2-1 and V is TRBV14, with TRBD2 as a possible D gene (5 bases). V lost 4 bases to trimming and J lost 9 bases, with 13 bases between them. The V gene's germline CDR1 is SGHDN and CDR2 FVKESK. The length of the CDR3 is 13 residues. The CDR3 nucleotides read TGTGCCAGCAGCCCTCTAGCCACGTTTGAGCAGTTCTTC. Translating gives CASSPLATFEQFF. Complete variable domain (other parts from reference TRBV14 and TRBJ2-1): EAGVTQFPSHSVIEKGQTVTLRCDPISGHDNLYWYRRVMGKEIKFLLHFVKESKQDESGMPNNRFLAERTGGTYSTLKVQPAELEDSGVYFCASSPLATFEQFFGPGTRLTVL.

There are a few counts of this clone. V usage is TRBV2 and J usage is TRBJ2-5; D may correspond to TRBD1 or TRBD2 (5 bases each). The CDR3 is 14 residues long. The V end lost 6 bases, the J end lost 5 bases, and 16 bases lay between the germline ends. The germline CDR1 and CDR2 sequences are SNHLY and FYNNEI. CDR3 DNA: TGTGCCAGCAGAGAGGGGCTCGGGGTTGAGACCCAGTACTTC. As protein: CASREGLGVETQYF. The full variable domain, in which reference TRBV2 and TRBJ2-5 provide the parts outside the CDR3, is EPEVTQTPSHQVTQMGQEVILRCVPISNHLYFYWYRQILGQKVEFLVSFYNNEISEKSEIFDDQFSVERPDGSNFTLKIRSTKLEDSAMYFCASREGLGVETQYFGPGTRLLVL.